What follows are 18 T cell receptor beta chains derived from one specimen sequenced in a study of cytomegalovirus exposure and HLA in healthy donors. The PCR employed 60 Vbeta primers together with 13 Jbeta primers. The repertoire was sequenced with immunoSEQ multiplex PCR; TCRdb's copy has only in-frame clones and lacks some. The profile shows 140,000 to 150,000 clones, under 85% of them singletons. The source material was PBMCs. All receptors derive from a middle-aged woman in good health and CMV-seropositive.

V is TRBV5-1 and J is TRBJ2-1; 12 nucleotides match TRBD2. Germline CDR1 and CDR2: SGHRS and YFSETQ. V dropped 3 bases and J dropped 4; count of bases not matched to a gene: 2. CDR3 length: 15 residues. CDR3 DNA sequence: TGCGCCAGCAGCTCGGGACTAGCGGGTTACAATGAGCAGTTCTTC. Protein product: CASSSGLAGYNEQFF. The full variable domain, completed using reference TRBV5-1 and TRBJ2-1, is KAGVTQTPRYLIKTRGQQVTLSCSPISGHRSVSWYQQTPGQGLQFLFEYFSETQRNKGNFPGRFSGRQFSNSRSEMNVSTLELGDSALYLCASSSGLAGYNEQFFGPGTRLTVL.

The rearrangement joins TRBV14 to TRBJ2-6; possibly TRBD1 for D (5 bases). Germline assignment: CDR1 SGHDN and CDR2 FVKESK. V was cut by 4 bases and J by 1 base, with 14 bases left in between. This CDR3 is built from 17 residues. CDR3 nucleotide sequence: TGTGCCAGCAGCCCCCTGGCAGGGTGGTCTGGGGCCAACGTCCTGACTTTC. It is translated as CASSPLAGWSGANVLTF.

The chain employs TRBV5-1 and TRBJ2-1, with TRBD2 matching 10 bases. Germline CDR1 SGHRS, CDR2 YFSETQ. With V trimmed by 4 bases and J by 8 bases, 9 bases remained unmatched. The CDR3 runs 15 residues. CDR3 nucleotides: TGCGCCAGCAGCCCGAGCGGGGGGGCCGGGTATGAGCAGTTCTTC. Protein: CASSPSGGAGYEQFF.

This clone appeared once. The chain joins TRBV19 to TRBJ1-1; no reliable D call. Trimming left V 6 bases short and J 1 base short, with 9 bases between. The CDR3 length is 13 residues. Germline V gene sequence: CDR1 LNHDA, CDR2 SQIVND (reference sequence). The CDR3: CASSPLWNTEAFF. For the CDR3, the DNA is TGTGCCAGTAGCCCCTTGTGGAACACTGAAGCTTTCTTT.

This clone has only one observation. The gene calls are TRBV18 and TRBJ2-7; D is uncertain. Germline V lookup: CDR1 KGHSH, CDR2 LQKENI. There are 14 residues in the CDR3. V gave up 0 bases and J gave up 5 bases, with 11 bases separating them. The CDR3 DNA reads as TGTGCCAGCTCACCACCGGTCAGGATAGACGAGCAGTACTTC. It encodes CASSPPVRIDEQYF.

This clone showed up just once. Other nucleotide sequences in the sample specify the same CDR3. This CDR3 reads CSVEWRAGYNEQFF. The CDR3 nucleotides are TGCAGCGTTGAATGGCGAGCAGGGTACAATGAGCAGTTCTTC. The rearrangement joins TRBV29-1 to TRBJ2-1; tentative D call: TRBD1 (5 bases). The CDR3 has 14 amino acids. Trimming took off 2 bases at V and 4 bases at J, with 12 bases between the two ends. From germline, CDR1 is SQVTM and CDR2 ANQGSEA.

This chain connects TRBV28 to TRBJ1-5, with TRBD1 matching over 7 bases. CDR3 length equals 15 residues. Germline CDR1 reads MDHEN; CDR2 reads SYDVKM. After removal of 4 bases from V and 4 bases from J, the junction contained 7 bases not matched to a gene. The CDR3 bases are TGTGCCAGCAGTTCACCCTCGACAGGGAATCAGCCCCAGCATTTT. This sequence encodes CASSSPSTGNQPQHF. Complete variable domain (other parts from reference TRBV28 and TRBJ1-5): DVKVTQSSRYLVKRTGEKVFLECVQDMDHENMFWYRQDPGLGLRLIYFSYDVKMKEKGDIPEGYSVSREKKERFSLILESASTNQTSMYLCASSSPSTGNQPQHFGDGTRLSIL.

This clone has only a few counts. V is TRBV4-2 and J is TRBJ1-6; maybe TRBD1 (5 bases). CDR1 is LGHNA, CDR2 YNFKEQ, per germline. Trimming pared 2 bases from V and 4 bases from J, leaving 12 bases between. The CDR3 consists of 16 residues. This CDR3 is CASSQLVDSYNSPLHF. Written as DNA, the CDR3 is TGTGCCAGCAGCCAATTGGTCGACAGTTATAATTCACCCCTCCACTTT.

The CDR3 nucleotides read TGTGCCAGCTCACCACCGCTAGCGGGGAGCACAGATACGCAGTATTTT. Translated, it gives CASSPPLAGSTDTQYF. The chain links TRBV18 to TRBJ2-3; 9 positions agree with TRBD2. Trimming took 0 bases from V and 0 from J; bases not matched to a gene: 1. The CDR3 runs 16 residues. Looked up from germline, CDR1 is KGHSH and CDR2 is LQKENI.

The chain combines TRBV4-2 with TRBJ2-7, with unresolved D. Germline lookup yields CDR1 LGHNA and CDR2 YNFKEQ. The CDR3 has 14 amino acids. Trimming shortened V by 1 base and J by 1 base, and 8 bases separated the two germline ends. Here the CDR3 DNA reads TGTGCCAGCAGCCAAGTAGGCGGATCCTACGAGCAGTACTTC. This encodes CASSQVGGSYEQYF.

V is TRBV6-1 and J is TRBJ1-2, with 10 bases fitting TRBD1. The CDR3 runs 11 residues. From germline, CDR1 is MNHNS and CDR2 SASEGT. With 8 bases clipped from V and 6 bases from J, the junction kept 0 bases outside the gene matches. This chain's CDR3 is CASGTGDGYTF. The CDR3 DNA sequence: TGTGCCAGCGGGACAGGGGATGGCTACACCTTC.

The rearrangement uses TRBV4-1 and TRBJ2-3; 9 positions match TRBD1. Germline lookup yields CDR1 MGHRA and CDR2 YSYEKL. V gave up 5 bases and J gave up 3 bases; unmatched junction bases: 6. The CDR3 runs 15 residues. The CDR3 sequence is CASSFQTGGTDTQYF. For the CDR3, the DNA is TGCGCCAGCAGCTTCCAGACAGGGGGGACAGATACGCAGTATTTT.

The gene calls are TRBV7-2 and TRBJ2-2; 13 bases are a match to TRBD2. CDR3 length: 15 residues. V shed 5 bases and J 7 bases; nucleotides not matched to a gene: 4. Germline V gene lookup returns CDR1 SGHTA and CDR2 FQGNSA. The CDR3 sequence: CASSGTSGVGGELFF. In DNA, the CDR3 is TGTGCCAGCAGCGGGACTAGCGGGGTAGGCGGGGAGCTGTTTTTT.

This chain joins TRBV4-1 and TRBJ2-2, with 15 positions matching TRBD2. Germline V gives CDR1 MGHRA, CDR2 YSYEKL. Trimming removed 5 bases from V and 4 bases from J; junction bases left unmatched: 11. This CDR3 is 19 amino acids long. CDR3 region: CASSKTSGTSGGITGELFF. The CDR3 DNA sequence: TGCGCCAGCAGCAAAACTTCCGGGACTAGCGGGGGGATCACCGGGGAGCTGTTTTTT.

The table lists this clone with a count of one. J is TRBJ2-7 and V is TRBV13, with 7 positions matching TRBD2. The CDR3 loop spans 14 amino acids. In germline, CDR1 is PRHDT, CDR2 FYEKMQ (reference sequence). Germline trimming cut 5 bases from V and 2 bases from J; bases unmatched to any gene: 6. For the CDR3, the DNA is TGTGCCAGCAGCACCATTAGCGGGCCCTACGAGCAGTACTTC. This gives the protein CASSTISGPYEQYF.

This clone has only one observation. This chain uses TRBV9 with TRBJ1-2; 9 bases fit TRBD1. The J segment lost 5 bases and the V segment lost 3 bases, leaving 8 bases of the junction unmatched. The CDR3 totals 15 residues. Per germline, CDR1 SGDLS and CDR2 YYNGEE. CDR3 region: CASSGGPGQGYGYTF. For the CDR3, the DNA is TGTGCCAGCAGCGGTGGACCGGGACAGGGATATGGCTACACCTTC.

The rearrangement links TRBV6-1 to TRBJ2-2, with unresolved D. This CDR3 region has 14 residues. The V end was cut by 4 bases, the J end by 0 bases, with 6 bases between. Germline V CDR1 and CDR2: MNHNS, SASEGT. The CDR3 bases are TGTGCCAGCAGTGGGCATACGAACACCGGGGAGCTGTTTTTT. This sequence encodes CASSGHTNTGELFF.

The V call is TRBV7-2, the J call TRBJ2-3; D is unresolved. The CDR3 is 12 residues long. Trimming took 6 bases from V and 3 from J, leaving 7 bases between them. Germline V gene data show CDR1 as SGHTA and CDR2 as FQGNSA. CDR3 nucleotides: TGTGCCAGCAGGTCACAGACAGATACGCAGTATTTT. It yields the protein CASRSQTDTQYF.